This T cell receptor (delta chain) was sequenced for a study of γδ T cells in repeated Plasmodium falciparum infection. Study-wide results and limits: In Vdelta2-negative, largely Vdelta1+, gammadelta repertoires, repeated controlled infections appeared to drive clonal selection waves. Compared with Australian children, Malian Vdelta2-negative repertoires seemed more clonal, less diverse, less shared. Many TCRgamma sequences overlapped between individuals in stable Vgamma9/Vdelta2+ repertoires.

Flow sorting of PBMC yielded separate Vgamma9/Vdelta2+ and Vdelta2-negative gammadelta T cell populations for bulk repertoire analysis. TCRdb redid clone calling on the multiplex PCR reads using CATT. The sample has 85,000 to 100,000 delta-chain clones; approximately 1% are singletons. Note on this clone: Its antigen is not known. The likely explanation is a read error, given a far larger clone one base away. The same CDR3 is also encoded by other DNA sequences in this sample.

V dropped 0 bases and J dropped 0; count of bases not matched to a gene: 10. CDR1 and CDR2 from the germline V gene are GEAIGNYY and EKD. This CDR3 contains 18 residues. Sequencing was done on a sample of gamma-delta T cells from blood. This chain uses TRDV2 with TRDJ1; 9 nucleotides agree with TRDD3. The origin of this receptor is a pool of human donors (malaria-infected and uninfected, not separated). The CDR3 here is CACDTLEGLGDDTDKLIF. For the CDR3, the DNA is TGTGCCTGTGACACCTTGGAAGGACTGGGGGACGACACCGATAAACTCATCTTT.